Shown below are 9 T cell receptor beta chains from a single sample sequenced in a study of OX40 agonist ivuxolimab in advanced cancers. Clones were read by immunoSEQ multiplex PCR, and TCRdb kept only the in-frame ones, dropping some. The sample holds 55,000 to 80,000 clones, about four fifths seen once. Source: CD4+ or CD8+ T cells sorted from blood, taken in a trial of the OX40 agonist ivuxolimab. Every receptor here comes from an adult with an advanced solid tumor such as melanoma, head and neck, liver or kidney cancer.

The rearrangement uses TRBV5-1 and TRBJ1-2; the D gene is possibly TRBD1 (5 bases). Trimming stripped 6 bases from V and 0 bases from J, with 9 bases between. This CDR3 region has 13 residues. Germline CDR1 and CDR2: SGHRS and YFSETQ. The CDR3 reads CASTPGSNYGYTF. CDR3 bases: TGCGCCAGCACCCCAGGGTCTAACTATGGCTACACCTTC.

The chain couples TRBV11-2 to TRBJ2-6; D gene ambiguous. Trimming left V 1 base short and J 0 bases short, with 10 bases between. Germline CDR1 reads SGHAT; CDR2 reads FQNNGV. The CDR3 totals 17 residues. The CDR3 is CASSLVARSSGANVLTF. The CDR3 nucleotides are TGTGCCAGCAGCTTAGTCGCGCGGAGCTCTGGGGCCAACGTCCTGACTTTC.

The chain uses TRBV30 and TRBJ1-2; D remains unclear. The CDR3 runs to 15 residues. The ends were cut back, 0 bases at V and 4 bases at J, with 15 bases in the middle. From germline, CDR1 is GTSNPN and CDR2 SVGIG (reference sequence). CDR3 loop: CAWSVREGSFYGYTF. In nucleotides, the CDR3 is TGTGCCTGGAGTGTACGGGAGGGATCGTTCTATGGCTACACCTTC.

This clone was recorded a few times. V usage is TRBV6-1 and J usage is TRBJ2-7; no reliable D call. The CDR3 runs 11 residues. Germline CDR1 is MNHNS and CDR2 is SASEGT. The V gene lost 8 bases and the J gene lost 3 bases, with 8 bases spanning the gap. This chain's CDR3 is CASGLLYEQYF. The CDR3 DNA follows: TGTGCCAGCGGGCTCCTCTACGAGCAGTACTTC.

This chain connects TRBV7-2 to TRBJ1-2; TRBD1 might be the D (5 bases). This CDR3 has 14 amino acids. The germline V gene encodes CDR1 SGHTA and CDR2 FQGNSA. V lost 2 bases to trimming and J lost 3 bases, with 10 bases between them. The CDR3 loop is CASSLPTGYYGYTF. The CDR3 bases are TGTGCCAGCAGCTTACCCACAGGCTACTATGGCTACACCTTC.

The chain links TRBV19 to TRBJ2-1; D is perhaps TRBD2 (7 bases). The CDR3 has 13 amino acids. The germline V and J ends were trimmed by 6 bases and 7 bases, with 13 bases remaining between them. From germline, CDR1 is LNHDA and CDR2 SQIVND (reference sequence). CDR3 nucleotide sequence: TGTGCCAGTAGCTTGCGGGGGCGGAATGAGCAGTTCTTC. Residues: CASSLRGRNEQFF. Full variable domain (outside the CDR3, taken from reference TRBV19 and TRBJ2-1): DGGITQSPKYLFRKEGQNVTLSCEQNLNHDAMYWYRQDPGQGLRLIYYSQIVNDFQKGDIAEGYSVSREKKESFPLTVTSAQKNPTAFYLCASSLRGRNEQFFGPGTRLTVL.

The CDR3 loop is CASSLDSPSTDTQYF. CDR3 nucleotide sequence: TGCGCCAGCAGCTTGGACTCACCTAGCACAGATACGCAGTATTTT. The chain combines TRBV5-1 with TRBJ2-3; no definite D call. With 0 bases removed from V and 0 bases from J, the gap between germline ends came to 8 bases. This CDR3 contains 15 residues. Germline V lookup: CDR1 SGHRS, CDR2 YFSETQ.

The V gene is TRBV19, the J gene TRBJ2-5; tentatively, D is TRBD2 (5 bases). With 7 bases removed from V and 5 bases from J, the gap between germline ends came to 14 bases. CDR1 LNHDA and CDR2 SQIVND come from the germline V gene (reference sequence). The CDR3 consists of 13 residues. The CDR3 spells CASTPEGRETQYF. CDR3 nucleotides: TGTGCCAGTACTCCTGAGGGCAGGGAGACCCAGTACTTC.

This clone was seen once. This chain connects TRBV18 to TRBJ2-7; possibly TRBD1 for D (5 bases). Between the trimmed V and J ends, which lost 0 bases and 3 bases, there was a span of 18 bases. The germline V gene encodes CDR1 KGHSH and CDR2 LQKENI. This CDR3 is 17 amino acids long. The CDR3 DNA is TGTGCCAGCTCACCACCTCTGGGGCAGGGTCCCAACTACGAGCAGTACTTC. Translation gives CASSPPLGQGPNYEQYF.